The 20 T cell receptor beta chains listed next were all sequenced from one sample in a study of cytomegalovirus exposure and HLA in healthy donors. Amplification used 60 Vbeta primers and 13 Jbeta primers. Sequencing was performed with immunoSEQ multiplex PCR; in TCRdb, only in-frame clones are kept and a portion is missing. This sample has fewer than 250,000 clones; roughly 82% occur once, and the top ten carry about 6.4%. Sequenced sample: PBMCs. The receptor set was obtained from a man aged 35-49 years in good health and CMV-seropositive.

This rearrangement joins TRBV5-1 to TRBJ1-1; TRBD1 aligns across 8 bases. The CDR3 loop spans 14 amino acids. Germline lookup yields CDR1 SGHRS and CDR2 YFSETQ. The V gene end was trimmed by 0 bases and the J gene end by 5 bases; junction bases not matched to a gene: 3. CDR3 DNA sequence: TGCGCCAGCAGCTTGGGACAGGGGTGGACTGAAGCTTTCTTT. Translating it yields CASSLGQGWTEAFF.

The J gene is TRBJ2-7, the V gene TRBV15; D unresolved. The CDR3 length is 13 residues. CDR1 is LNHNV and CDR2 is YYDKDF in the germline V gene (reference sequence). V was cut by 1 base and J by 3 bases, with 7 bases left in between. CDR3 bases: TGTGCCACCAGCAGAGGCCCTAGCTACGAGCAGTACTTC. It specifies CATSRGPSYEQYF.

CDR3 sequence: CSVDRGTTEAFF. In nucleotides, the CDR3 is TGCAGCGTTGACAGGGGGACTACTGAAGCTTTCTTT. The chain uses TRBV29-1 and TRBJ1-1, with 7 bases that match TRBD1. The CDR3 has 12 residues. With 3 bases clipped from V and 5 bases from J, the junction kept 3 bases outside the gene matches. Germline values: CDR1 SQVTM, CDR2 ANQGSEA.

DNA of the CDR3: TGTGCCAGCAGTCAACAGGGAAACATTCAGTACTTC. This translates into CASSQQGNIQYF. The chain joins TRBV28 to TRBJ2-4; D is perhaps TRBD1 (6 bases). V gave up 5 bases and J gave up 6 bases, with 8 bases separating them. Germline V CDR1 and CDR2: MDHEN, SYDVKM. This CDR3 spans 12 amino acids.

This clone was counted only a few times. The rearrangement joins TRBV7-9 to TRBJ1-1, with D perhaps matching TRBD1 (6 bases). The CDR3 length is 15 residues. Germline CDR1 and CDR2: SEHNR and FQNEAQ (reference sequence). Trimming removed 1 base at V and 10 bases at J, with 19 bases between. The CDR3 sequence: CASSLEGGQTLGAFF. CDR3 DNA sequence: TGTGCCAGCAGCTTAGAAGGAGGACAGACCTTGGGAGCTTTCTTT.

The J gene is TRBJ2-1, the V gene TRBV7-3, with TRBD1 identical over 8 bases. V shed 5 bases, J shed 6 bases, and the junction held 9 bases outside the gene matches. The length of the CDR3 is 15 residues. Germline CDR1 is SGHTA and CDR2 is FQGTGA. CDR3 nucleotides: TGTGCCAGCAGCCCGACAGGGGATGGGGTCAATGAGCAGTTCTTC. This gives the protein CASSPTGDGVNEQFF. Full variable domain (remainder filled in from reference TRBV7-3 and TRBJ2-1): GAGVSQTPSNKVTEKGKYVELRCDPISGHTALYWYRQSLGQGPEFLIYFQGTGAADDSGLPNDRFFAVRPEGSVSTLKIQRTERGDSAVYLCASSPTGDGVNEQFFGPGTRLTVL.

This clone occurred a few times. CDR3 in amino acids: CASSSAGRDEQFF. In nucleotides, the CDR3 is TGTGCCAGCAGCTCAGCGGGAAGGGATGAGCAGTTCTTC. V gene TRBV5-6 combines with J gene TRBJ2-1; 7 bases agree with TRBD2. The CDR3 runs to 13 residues. Germline V gene lookup returns CDR1 SGHDT and CDR2 YYEEEE. The V gene end was trimmed by 3 bases and the J gene end by 8 bases; junction bases not matched to a gene: 5.

This chain uses TRBV5-1 with TRBJ2-1; D is perhaps TRBD1 (6 bases). The CDR3 spans 15 residues. Germline CDR1 reads SGHRS; CDR2 reads YFSETQ. Trimming left V 8 bases short and J 8 bases short, with 23 bases between. The CDR3 DNA follows: TGCGCCAGTCTACGTGGGGACAAAAGTGTCGATGAGCAGTTCTTC. This sequence encodes CASLRGDKSVDEQFF.

V usage is TRBV25-1 and J usage is TRBJ2-4; D is perhaps TRBD2 (6 bases). V lost 2 bases, J lost 2 bases, and 10 bases lay in between. The CDR3 has 15 amino acids. Germline V CDR1 and CDR2: MGHDK, SYGVNS. CDR3: CASSEGRGTKNIQYF. CDR3 DNA: TGTGCCAGCAGTGAAGGTCGGGGGACCAAAAACATTCAGTACTTC.

The rearrangement links TRBV10-3 to TRBJ1-2; 12 bases are a match to TRBD1. CDR1 is ENHRY and CDR2 is SYGVKD in the germline V gene. Trimming removed 6 bases from V and 3 bases from J; junction bases left unmatched: 2. This CDR3 is built from 14 residues. CDR3 residues: CAIRGQGADYGYTF. CDR3 nucleotides: TGTGCCATCAGGGGACAGGGGGCAGACTATGGCTACACCTTC.

This chain connects TRBV29-1 to TRBJ1-5, with D maybe TRBD1 (5 bases). This CDR3 region has 11 residues. Germline-derived CDR1 and CDR2 are SQVTM and ANQGSEA. V lost 8 bases, J lost 11 bases, and 16 bases lay in between. DNA of the CDR3: TGCAGCTCGGGGGTCATGGTGGCCCAGCATTTT. This codes for CSSGVMVAQHF.

The J gene is TRBJ2-7, the V gene TRBV4-1, with D possibly matching TRBD2 (5 bases). The CDR3 totals 15 residues. The V and J ends lost 5 bases and 4 bases respectively, with 18 bases between them. Germline V CDR1 and CDR2: MGHRA, YSYEKL. The CDR3 nucleotides read TGCGCCAGCAGCGCCACCAGGATCGGACTTTACGAGCAGTACTTC. As protein: CASSATRIGLYEQYF.

This clone was counted once. V is TRBV6-4 and J is TRBJ2-1; 9 nucleotides align to TRBD2. Germline V gives CDR1 MRHNA, CDR2 SNTAGT. V lost 5 bases to trimming and J lost 2 bases; unmatched junction nucleotides: 4. The CDR3 runs to 15 residues. The CDR3 DNA follows: TGTGCCAGCAGTTTGACTAGCGGAGCCTACAATGAGCAGTTCTTC. It yields the protein CASSLTSGAYNEQFF.

This clone was recorded only once. This chain connects TRBV2 to TRBJ1-4; the match to TRBD1 covers 9 bases. Germline V gene data show CDR1 as SNHLY and CDR2 as FYNNEI. V gave up 0 bases and J gave up 3 bases; unmatched junction bases: 2. The CDR3 spans 16 residues. Here the CDR3 reads CASSEADRGSNEKLFF. In DNA, the CDR3 is TGTGCCAGCAGTGAAGCGGACAGGGGATCTAATGAAAAACTGTTTTTT.

V usage is TRBV6-6 and J usage is TRBJ1-1; D not resolved. Trimming cost V 0 bases and J 3 bases, with 8 bases left between them. Germline CDR1 and CDR2: MNHNY and SVGAGI (reference sequence). CDR3 length: 14 residues. For the CDR3, the DNA is TGTGCCAGCAGTTACTCCAGAGGCGACACTGAAGCTTTCTTT. Translated, it gives CASSYSRGDTEAFF.

The genes are TRBV4-1 and TRBJ2-7; 8 positions agree with TRBD2. Germline CDR1 and CDR2: MGHRA and YSYEKL. The CDR3 is made up of 14 amino acids. The trim removed 5 bases at V and 1 base at J, leaving 4 bases unmatched. This chain's CDR3 is CASSSGGGSYEQYF. Written as DNA, the CDR3 is TGCGCCAGCAGCTCGGGCGGGGGGTCCTACGAGCAGTACTTC.

CDR3 in DNA: TGTGCCAGCAGCTTGGGGACTACTAACGAGCAGTACTTC. Translating gives CASSLGTTNEQYF. The chain links TRBV7-3 to TRBJ2-7; 7 bases align to TRBD2. Germline V CDR1 and CDR2: SGHTA, FQGTGA. V trimming: 3 bases; J trimming: 5 bases; junction bases outside the gene matches: 4. The CDR3 extends over 13 amino acids.

V and J are TRBV5-4 and TRBJ2-5; 13 nucleotides match TRBD2. Germline lookup yields CDR1 SGHNT and CDR2 YYREEE (reference sequence). The CDR3 runs to 15 residues. Trimming at V came to 3 bases and at J to 7 bases, leaving 6 bases not matched to a gene. CDR3 protein: CASSSGLAGFATQYF. CDR3 sequence (DNA): TGTGCCAGCAGCTCGGGACTAGCGGGATTCGCGACCCAGTACTTC.

The chain links TRBV5-6 to TRBJ1-1; D unresolved. Trimming shortened V by 3 bases and J by 6 bases, and 18 bases separated the two germline ends. CDR3 length: 15 residues. Germline V lookup: CDR1 SGHDT, CDR2 YYEEEE. CDR3 in DNA: TGTGCCAGCAGCTGGGCCTCGACCTTTGGCGCTGAAGCTTTCTTT. Translation gives CASSWASTFGAEAFF.

The chain couples TRBV9 to TRBJ2-3; possibly TRBD2 for D (5 bases). Looked up from germline, CDR1 is SGDLS and CDR2 is YYNGEE. The length of the CDR3 is 15 residues. Trimming cost V 2 bases and J 2 bases, with 12 bases left between them. CDR3 amino acids: CASSVEGAATDTQYF. Written as DNA, the CDR3 is TGTGCCAGCAGCGTGGAAGGAGCGGCCACAGATACGCAGTATTTT. Full variable domain (missing parts from reference TRBV9 and TRBJ2-3): DSGVTQTPKHLITATGQRVTLRCSPRSGDLSVYWYQQSLDQGLQFLIQYYNGEERAKGNILERFSAQQFPDLHSELNLSSLELGDSALYFCASSVEGAATDTQYFGPGTRLTVL.